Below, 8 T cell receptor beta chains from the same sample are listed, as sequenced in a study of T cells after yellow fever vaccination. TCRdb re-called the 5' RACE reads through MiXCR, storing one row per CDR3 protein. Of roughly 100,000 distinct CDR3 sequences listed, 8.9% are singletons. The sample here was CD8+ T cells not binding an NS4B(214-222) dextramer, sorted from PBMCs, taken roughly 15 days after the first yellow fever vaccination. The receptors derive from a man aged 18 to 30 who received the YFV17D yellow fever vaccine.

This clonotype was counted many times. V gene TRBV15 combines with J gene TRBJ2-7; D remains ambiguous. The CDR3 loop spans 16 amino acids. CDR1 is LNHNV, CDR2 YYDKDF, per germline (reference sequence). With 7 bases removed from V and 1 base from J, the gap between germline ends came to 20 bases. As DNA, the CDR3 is TGTGCCACCATTGACTGGGAACTCTCCTTTTCCTACGAGCAGTACGTC. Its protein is CATIDWELSFSYEQYV.

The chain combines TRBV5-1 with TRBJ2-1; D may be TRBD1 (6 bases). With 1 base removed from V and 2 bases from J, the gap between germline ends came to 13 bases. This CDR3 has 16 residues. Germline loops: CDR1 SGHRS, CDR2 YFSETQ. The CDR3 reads CASSLKIRDTYNEQFF. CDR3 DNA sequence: TGCGCCAGCAGCTTGAAGATCCGGGACACCTACAATGAGCAGTTCTTC. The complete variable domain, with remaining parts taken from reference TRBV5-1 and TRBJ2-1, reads KAGVTQTPRYLIKTRGQQVTLSCSPISGHRSVSWYQQTPGQGLQFLFEYFSETQRNKGNFPGRFSGRQFSNSRSEMNVSTLELGDSALYLCASSLKIRDTYNEQFFGPGTRLTVL.

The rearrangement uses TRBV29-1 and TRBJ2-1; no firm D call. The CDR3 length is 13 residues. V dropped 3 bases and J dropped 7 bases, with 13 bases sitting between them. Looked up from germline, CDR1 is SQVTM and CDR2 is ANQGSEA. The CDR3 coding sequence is TGCAGCGTTGATCCTTTTGGTCGTAATGAGCAGTTCTTC. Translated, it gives CSVDPFGRNEQFF.

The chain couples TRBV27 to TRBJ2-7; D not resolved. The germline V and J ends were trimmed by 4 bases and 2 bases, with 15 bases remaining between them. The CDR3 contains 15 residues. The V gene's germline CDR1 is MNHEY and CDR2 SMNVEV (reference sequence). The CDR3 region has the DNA TGTGCCAGCAGTTCACTGTTGGCCAACACCTACGAGCAGTACTTC. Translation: CASSSLLANTYEQYF.

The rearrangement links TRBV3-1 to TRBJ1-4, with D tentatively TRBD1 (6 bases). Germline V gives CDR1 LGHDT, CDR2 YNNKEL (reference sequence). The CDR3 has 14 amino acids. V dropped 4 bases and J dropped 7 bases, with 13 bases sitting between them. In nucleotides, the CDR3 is TGTGCCAGCAGCCCGGACAGCTTTGGTGAAAAACTGTTTTTT. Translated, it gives CASSPDSFGEKLFF.

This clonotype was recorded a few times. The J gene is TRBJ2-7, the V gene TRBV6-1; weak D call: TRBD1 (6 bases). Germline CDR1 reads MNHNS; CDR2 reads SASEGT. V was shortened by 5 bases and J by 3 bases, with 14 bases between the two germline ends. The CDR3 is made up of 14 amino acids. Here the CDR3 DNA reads TGTGCCAGCAGTCATCAGGGGACCTACTACGAGCAGTACTTC. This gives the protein CASSHQGTYYEQYF.

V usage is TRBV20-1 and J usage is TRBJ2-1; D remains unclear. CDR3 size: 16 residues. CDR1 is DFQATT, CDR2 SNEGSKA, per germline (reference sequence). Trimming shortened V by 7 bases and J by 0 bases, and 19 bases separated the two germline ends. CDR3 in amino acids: CSVHLRPRSSYNEQFF. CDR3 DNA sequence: TGCAGTGTTCACCTCCGTCCTAGGAGCTCCTACAATGAGCAGTTCTTC.

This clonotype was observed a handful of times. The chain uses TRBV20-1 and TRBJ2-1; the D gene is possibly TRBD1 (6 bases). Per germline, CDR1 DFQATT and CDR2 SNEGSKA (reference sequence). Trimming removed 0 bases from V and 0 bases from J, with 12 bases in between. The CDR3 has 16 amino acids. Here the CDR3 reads CSARDLQDSSYNEQFF. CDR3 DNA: TGCAGTGCTAGAGATCTCCAGGACAGCTCCTACAATGAGCAGTTCTTC.